The clone carrying this T cell receptor (beta chain) was observed a few times. Its specificity is unknown. These data come from a study of T cell repertoires in cytomegalovirus infection. Study-level information: Peptides in the study included HLA-C-restricted and HLA-B-restricted CMV epitopes. From public TCR beta signatures came an indication of both CMV infection and matching HLA type.

TCRdb processed the reads anew with MiXCR; each CDR3 protein has one entry. The table shows about 27,000 distinct CDR3 sequences, with 19% occurring only once. The V gene end was trimmed by 0 bases and the J gene end by 7 bases; junction bases not matched to a gene: 5. Germline CDR1 and CDR2: SGHVS and FNYEAQ. CDR3 length: 16 residues. The study, taken as a whole, reports: CMV-specific TCR beta clonotypes restricted by HLA-C were the ones dominating the ex vivo response.

Sequencing was performed on CD8+ T cells from cultured PBMCs, taken from culture after CMV antigen stimulation. This chain uses TRBV7-6 with TRBJ2-1, with TRBD2 matching over 11 bases. This TCR was sampled from a human donor in good health (CMV status not recorded). Some clones in this sample may be carry-over from other donors' samples. The CDR3 DNA reads as TGTGCCAGCAGCTTAGCGAGGCTAGCGGGAGGTAATGAGCAGTTCTTC. It is translated as CASSLARLAGGNEQFF.